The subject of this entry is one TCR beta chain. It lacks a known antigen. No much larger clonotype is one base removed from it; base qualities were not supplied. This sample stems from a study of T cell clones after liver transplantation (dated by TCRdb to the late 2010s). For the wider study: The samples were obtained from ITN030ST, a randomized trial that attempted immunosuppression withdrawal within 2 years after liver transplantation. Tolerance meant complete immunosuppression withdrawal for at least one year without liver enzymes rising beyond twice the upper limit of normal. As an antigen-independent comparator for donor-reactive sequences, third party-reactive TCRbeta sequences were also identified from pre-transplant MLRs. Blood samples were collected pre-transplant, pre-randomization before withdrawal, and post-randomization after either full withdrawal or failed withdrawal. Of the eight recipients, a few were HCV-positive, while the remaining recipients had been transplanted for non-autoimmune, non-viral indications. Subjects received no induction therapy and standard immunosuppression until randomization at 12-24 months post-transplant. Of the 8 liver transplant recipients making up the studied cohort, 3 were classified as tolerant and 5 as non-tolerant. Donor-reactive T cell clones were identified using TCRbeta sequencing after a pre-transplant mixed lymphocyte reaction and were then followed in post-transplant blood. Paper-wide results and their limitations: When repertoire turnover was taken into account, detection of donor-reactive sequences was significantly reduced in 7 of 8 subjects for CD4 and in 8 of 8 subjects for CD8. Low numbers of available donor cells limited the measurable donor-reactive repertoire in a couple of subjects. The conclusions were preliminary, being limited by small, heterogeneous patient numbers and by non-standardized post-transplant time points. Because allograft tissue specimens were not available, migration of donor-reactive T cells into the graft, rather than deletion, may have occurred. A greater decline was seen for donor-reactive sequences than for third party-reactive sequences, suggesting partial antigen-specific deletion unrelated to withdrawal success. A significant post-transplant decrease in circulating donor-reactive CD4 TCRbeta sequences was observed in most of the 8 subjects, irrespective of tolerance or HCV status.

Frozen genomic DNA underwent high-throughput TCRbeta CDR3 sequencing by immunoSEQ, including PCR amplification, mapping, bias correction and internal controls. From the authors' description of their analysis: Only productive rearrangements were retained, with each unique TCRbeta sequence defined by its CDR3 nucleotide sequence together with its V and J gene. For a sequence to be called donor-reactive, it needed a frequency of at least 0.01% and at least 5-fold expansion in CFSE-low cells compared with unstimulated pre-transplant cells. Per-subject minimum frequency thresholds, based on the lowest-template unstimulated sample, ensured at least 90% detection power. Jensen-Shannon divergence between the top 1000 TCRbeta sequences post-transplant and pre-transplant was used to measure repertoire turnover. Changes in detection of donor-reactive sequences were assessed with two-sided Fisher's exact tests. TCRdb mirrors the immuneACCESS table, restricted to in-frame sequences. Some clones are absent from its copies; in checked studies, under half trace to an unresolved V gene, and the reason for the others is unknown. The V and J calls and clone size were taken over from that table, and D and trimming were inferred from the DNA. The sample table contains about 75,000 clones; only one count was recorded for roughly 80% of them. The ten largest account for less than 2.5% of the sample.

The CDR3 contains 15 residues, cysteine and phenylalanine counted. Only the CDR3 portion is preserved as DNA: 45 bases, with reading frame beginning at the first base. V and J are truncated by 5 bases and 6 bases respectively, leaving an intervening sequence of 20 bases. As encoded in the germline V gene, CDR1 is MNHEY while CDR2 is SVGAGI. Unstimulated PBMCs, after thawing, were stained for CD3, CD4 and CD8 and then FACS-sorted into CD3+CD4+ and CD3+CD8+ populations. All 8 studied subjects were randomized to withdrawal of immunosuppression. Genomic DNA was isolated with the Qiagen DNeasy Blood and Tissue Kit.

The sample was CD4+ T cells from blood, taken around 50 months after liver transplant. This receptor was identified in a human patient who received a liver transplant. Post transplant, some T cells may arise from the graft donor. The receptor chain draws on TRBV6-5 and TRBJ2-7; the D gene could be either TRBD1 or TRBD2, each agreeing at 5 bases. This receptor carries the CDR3 CASSKNQGRRLEQYF. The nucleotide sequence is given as TGTGCCAGCAGTAAGAACCAGGGACGGAGGCTCGAGCAGTACTTC.